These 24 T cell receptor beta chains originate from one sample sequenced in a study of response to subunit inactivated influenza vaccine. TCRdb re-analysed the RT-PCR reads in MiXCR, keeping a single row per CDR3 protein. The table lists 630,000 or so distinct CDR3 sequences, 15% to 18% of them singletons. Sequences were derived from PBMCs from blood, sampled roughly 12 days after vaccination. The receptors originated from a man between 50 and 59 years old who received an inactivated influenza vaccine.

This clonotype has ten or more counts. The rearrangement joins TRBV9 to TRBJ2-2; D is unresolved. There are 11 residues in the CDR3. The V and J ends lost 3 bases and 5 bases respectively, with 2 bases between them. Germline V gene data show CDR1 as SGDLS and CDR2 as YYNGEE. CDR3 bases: TGTGCCAGCAGCGGAACCGGGGAGCTGTTTTTT. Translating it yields CASSGTGELFF.

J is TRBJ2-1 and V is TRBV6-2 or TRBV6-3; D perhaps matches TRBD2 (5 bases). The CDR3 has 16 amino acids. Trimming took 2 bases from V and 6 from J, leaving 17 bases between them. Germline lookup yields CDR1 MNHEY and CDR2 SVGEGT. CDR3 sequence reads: CASSYNLAHPSNEQFF. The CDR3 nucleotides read TGTGCCAGCAGTTACAACCTAGCTCACCCGTCCAATGAGCAGTTCTTC.

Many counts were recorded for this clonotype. CDR3 DNA: TGCGCCAGCAGCTTAGGAGTGGCAGGGCCAGCTAACTATGGCTACACCTTC. It yields the protein CASSLGVAGPANYGYTF. V and J are TRBV5-1 and TRBJ1-2; TRBD1 is a possible D gene (5 bases). This CDR3 is 17 amino acids long. Trimming pared 2 bases from V and 0 bases from J, leaving 17 bases between. The germline CDR1 and CDR2 sequences are SGHRS and YFSETQ.

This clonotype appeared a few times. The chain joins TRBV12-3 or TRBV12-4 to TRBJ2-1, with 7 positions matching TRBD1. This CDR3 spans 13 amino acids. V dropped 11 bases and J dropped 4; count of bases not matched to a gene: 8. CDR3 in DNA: TGTGCCGGCTCACGGGACAGTTACAATGAGCAGTTCTTC. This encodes CAGSRDSYNEQFF.

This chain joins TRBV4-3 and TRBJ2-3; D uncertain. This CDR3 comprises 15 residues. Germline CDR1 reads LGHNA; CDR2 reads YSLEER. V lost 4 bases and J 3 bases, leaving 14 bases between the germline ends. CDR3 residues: CASSPGRPLTDTQYF. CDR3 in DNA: TGCGCCAGCAGCCCCGGAAGACCACTAACAGATACGCAGTATTTT.

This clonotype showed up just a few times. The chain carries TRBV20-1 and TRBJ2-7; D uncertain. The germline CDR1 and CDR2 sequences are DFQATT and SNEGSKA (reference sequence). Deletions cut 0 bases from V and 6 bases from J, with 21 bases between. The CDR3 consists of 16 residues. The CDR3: CSARDPNNLGGREQYF. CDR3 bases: TGCAGTGCTAGAGATCCAAATAACTTGGGCGGCCGCGAGCAGTACTTC.

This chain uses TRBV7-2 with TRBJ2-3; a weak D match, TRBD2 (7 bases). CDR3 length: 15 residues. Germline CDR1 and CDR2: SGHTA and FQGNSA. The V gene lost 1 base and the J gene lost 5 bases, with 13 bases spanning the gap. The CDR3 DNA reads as TGTGCCAGCAGCTTAGGAGTAGGGGGGGGAGATACGCAGTATTTT. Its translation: CASSLGVGGGDTQYF.

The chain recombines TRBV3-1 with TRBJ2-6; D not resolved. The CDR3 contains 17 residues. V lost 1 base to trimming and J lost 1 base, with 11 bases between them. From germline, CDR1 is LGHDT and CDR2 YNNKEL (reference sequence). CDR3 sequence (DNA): TGTGCCAGCAGCCAAGTGCCCCAAGGATCTGGGGCCAACGTCCTGACTTTC. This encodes CASSQVPQGSGANVLTF.

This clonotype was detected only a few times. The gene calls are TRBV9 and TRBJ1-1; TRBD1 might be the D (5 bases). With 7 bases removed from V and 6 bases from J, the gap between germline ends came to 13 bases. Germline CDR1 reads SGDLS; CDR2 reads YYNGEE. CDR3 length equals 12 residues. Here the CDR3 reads CASGQGYSEAFF. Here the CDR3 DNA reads TGTGCCAGCGGGCAGGGTTATTCTGAAGCTTTCTTT.

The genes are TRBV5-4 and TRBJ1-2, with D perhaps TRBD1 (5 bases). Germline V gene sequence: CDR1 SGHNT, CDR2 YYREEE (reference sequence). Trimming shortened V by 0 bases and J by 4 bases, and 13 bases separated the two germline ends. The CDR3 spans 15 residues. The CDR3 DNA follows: TGTGCCAGCAGCTTGGATCTCCAGGGAATCTATGGCTACACCTTC. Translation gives CASSLDLQGIYGYTF.

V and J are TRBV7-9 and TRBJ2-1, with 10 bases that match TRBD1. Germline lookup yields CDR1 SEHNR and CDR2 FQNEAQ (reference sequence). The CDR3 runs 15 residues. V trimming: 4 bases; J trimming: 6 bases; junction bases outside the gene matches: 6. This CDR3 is CASSSGQGSINEQFF. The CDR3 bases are TGTGCCAGCAGCTCGGGACAGGGGTCCATCAATGAGCAGTTCTTC.

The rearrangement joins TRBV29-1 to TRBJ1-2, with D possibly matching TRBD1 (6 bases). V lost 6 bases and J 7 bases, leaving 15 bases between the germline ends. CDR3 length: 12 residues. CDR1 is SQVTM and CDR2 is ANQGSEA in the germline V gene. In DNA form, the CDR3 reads TGCAGCGTCGGAATCACAGGGTTTGGCTACACCTTC. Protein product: CSVGITGFGYTF.

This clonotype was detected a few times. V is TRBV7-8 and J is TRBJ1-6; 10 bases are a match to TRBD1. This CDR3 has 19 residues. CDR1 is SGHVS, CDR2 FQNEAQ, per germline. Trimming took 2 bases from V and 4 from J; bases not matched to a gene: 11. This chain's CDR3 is CASSLYHGSGQGYNSPLHF. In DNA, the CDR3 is TGTGCCAGCAGCTTATATCACGGTTCGGGACAGGGGTATAATTCACCCCTCCACTTT.

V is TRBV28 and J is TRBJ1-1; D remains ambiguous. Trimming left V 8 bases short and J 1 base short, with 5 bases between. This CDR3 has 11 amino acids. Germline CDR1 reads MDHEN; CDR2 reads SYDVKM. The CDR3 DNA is TGTGCCAGCGTTGGGAACACTGAAGCTTTCTTT. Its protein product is CASVGNTEAFF.

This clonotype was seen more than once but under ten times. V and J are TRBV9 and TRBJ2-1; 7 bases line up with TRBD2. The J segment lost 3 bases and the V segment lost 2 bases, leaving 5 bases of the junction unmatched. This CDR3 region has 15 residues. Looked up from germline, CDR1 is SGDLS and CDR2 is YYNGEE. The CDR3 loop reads CASSVSGTDYNEQFF. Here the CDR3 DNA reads TGTGCCAGCAGCGTCAGCGGGACCGACTACAATGAGCAGTTCTTC.

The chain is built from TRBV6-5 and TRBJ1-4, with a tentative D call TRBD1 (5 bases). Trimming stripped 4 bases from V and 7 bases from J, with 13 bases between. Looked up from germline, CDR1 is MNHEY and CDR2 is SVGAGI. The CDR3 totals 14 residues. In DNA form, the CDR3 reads TGTGCCAGCAGTTTGCGGGACGGCCTTGAAAAACTGTTTTTT. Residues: CASSLRDGLEKLFF.

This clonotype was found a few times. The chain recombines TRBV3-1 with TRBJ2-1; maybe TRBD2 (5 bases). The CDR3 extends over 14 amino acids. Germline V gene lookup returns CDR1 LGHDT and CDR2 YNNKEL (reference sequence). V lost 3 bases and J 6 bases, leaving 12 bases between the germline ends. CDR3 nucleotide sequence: TGTGCCAGCAGCCAGAGAGGGATAAGCAATGAGCAGTTCTTC. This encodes CASSQRGISNEQFF.

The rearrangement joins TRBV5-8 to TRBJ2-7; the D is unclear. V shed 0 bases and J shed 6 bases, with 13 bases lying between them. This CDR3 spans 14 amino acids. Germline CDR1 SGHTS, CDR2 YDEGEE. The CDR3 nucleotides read TGTGCCAGCAGCTTGGTCGGGCCACTGTTCGAGCAGTACTTC. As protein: CASSLVGPLFEQYF.

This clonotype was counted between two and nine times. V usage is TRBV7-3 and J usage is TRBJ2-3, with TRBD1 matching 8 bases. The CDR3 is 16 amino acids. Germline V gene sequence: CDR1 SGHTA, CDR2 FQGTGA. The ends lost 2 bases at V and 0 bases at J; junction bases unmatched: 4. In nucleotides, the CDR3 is TGTGCCAGCAGCTTAGACGACAGGGGTAGCACAGATACGCAGTATTTT. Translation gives CASSLDDRGSTDTQYF.

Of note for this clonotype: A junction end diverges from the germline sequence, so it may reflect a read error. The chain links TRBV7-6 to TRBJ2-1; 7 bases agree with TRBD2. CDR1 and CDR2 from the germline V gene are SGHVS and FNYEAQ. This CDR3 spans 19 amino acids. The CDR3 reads CAISLESVASGFGRNEQFF. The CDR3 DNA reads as TGTGCCATCAGCTTAGAGTCGGTTGCTAGCGGTTTCGGACGGAATGAGCAGTTCTTC. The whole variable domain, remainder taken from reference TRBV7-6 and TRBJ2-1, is GAGVSQSPRYKVTKRGQDVALRCDPISGHVSLYWYRQALGQGPEFLTYFNYEAQQDKSGLPNDRFSAERPEGSISTLTIQRTEQRDSAMYRCAISLESVASGFGRNEQFFGPGTRLTVL.

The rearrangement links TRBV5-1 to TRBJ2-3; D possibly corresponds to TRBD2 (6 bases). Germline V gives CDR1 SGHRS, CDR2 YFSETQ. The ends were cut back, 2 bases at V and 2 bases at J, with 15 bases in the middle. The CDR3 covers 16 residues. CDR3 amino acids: CASSLLSSGVTDTQYF. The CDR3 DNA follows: TGCGCCAGCAGCTTACTAAGTAGCGGAGTCACAGATACGCAGTATTTT.

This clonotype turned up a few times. The DNA of the CDR3 is TGCAGTGCCCAAATTCTTGGCTACACCTTC. This codes for CSAQILGYTF. The rearrangement joins TRBV20-1 to TRBJ1-2; D is unclear. With 6 bases removed from V and 7 bases from J, the gap between germline ends came to 9 bases. CDR3 size: 10 residues. Germline V lookup: CDR1 DFQATT, CDR2 SNEGSKA (reference sequence).

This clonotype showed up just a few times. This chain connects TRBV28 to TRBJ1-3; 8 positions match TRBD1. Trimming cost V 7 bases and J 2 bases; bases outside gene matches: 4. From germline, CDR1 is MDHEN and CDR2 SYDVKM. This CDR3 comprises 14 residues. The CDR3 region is CASKRTGTGNTIYF. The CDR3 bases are TGTGCCAGCAAAAGGACAGGGACTGGAAACACCATATATTTT.

CDR3 bases: TGTGCCAGCAGCCAGGCCACAGGGGAAGGCACTGAAGCTTTCTTT. This translates into CASSQATGEGTEAFF. The rearrangement joins TRBV3-1 to TRBJ1-1; TRBD1 aligns across 7 bases. CDR1 is LGHDT, CDR2 YNNKEL, per germline (reference sequence). J gave up 4 bases and V 3 bases, and 8 bases lay outside the gene matches. CDR3 length: 15 amino acids.